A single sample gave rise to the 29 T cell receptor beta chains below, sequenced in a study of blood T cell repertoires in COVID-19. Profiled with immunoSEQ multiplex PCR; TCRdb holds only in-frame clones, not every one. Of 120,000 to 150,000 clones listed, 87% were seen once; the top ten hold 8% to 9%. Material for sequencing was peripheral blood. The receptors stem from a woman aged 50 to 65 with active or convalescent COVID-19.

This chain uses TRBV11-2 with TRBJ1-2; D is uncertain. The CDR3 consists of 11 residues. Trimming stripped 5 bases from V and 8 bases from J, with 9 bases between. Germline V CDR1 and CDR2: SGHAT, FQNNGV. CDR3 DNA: TGTGCCAGCAGCCATTTTTCCGGCTACACCTTC. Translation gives CASSHFSGYTF.

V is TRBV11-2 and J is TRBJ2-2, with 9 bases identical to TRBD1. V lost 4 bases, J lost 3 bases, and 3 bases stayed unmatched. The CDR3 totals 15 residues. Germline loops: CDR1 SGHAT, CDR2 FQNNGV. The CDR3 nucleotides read TGTGCCAGCAGCTCTGGGACAGGGTACACCGGGGAGCTGTTTTTT. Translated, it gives CASSSGTGYTGELFF.

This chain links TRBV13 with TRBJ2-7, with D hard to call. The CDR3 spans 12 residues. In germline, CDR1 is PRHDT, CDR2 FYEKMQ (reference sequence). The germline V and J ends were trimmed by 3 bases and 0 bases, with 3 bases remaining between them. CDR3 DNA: TGTGCCAGCAGCTTGAGCTCCTACGAGCAGTACTTC. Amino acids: CASSLSSYEQYF.

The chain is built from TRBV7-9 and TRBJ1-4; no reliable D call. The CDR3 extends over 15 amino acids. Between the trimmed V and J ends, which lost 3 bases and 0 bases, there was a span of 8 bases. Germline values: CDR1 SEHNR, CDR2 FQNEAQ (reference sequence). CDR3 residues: CASSLSTATNEKLFF. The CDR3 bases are TGTGCCAGCAGCTTGAGCACAGCAACTAATGAAAAACTGTTTTTT.

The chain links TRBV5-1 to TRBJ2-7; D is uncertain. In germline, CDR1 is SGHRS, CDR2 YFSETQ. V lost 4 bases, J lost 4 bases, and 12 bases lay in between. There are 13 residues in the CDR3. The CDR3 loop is CASSETGSYEQYF. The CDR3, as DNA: TGCGCCAGCAGCGAGACCGGGTCATACGAGCAGTACTTC.

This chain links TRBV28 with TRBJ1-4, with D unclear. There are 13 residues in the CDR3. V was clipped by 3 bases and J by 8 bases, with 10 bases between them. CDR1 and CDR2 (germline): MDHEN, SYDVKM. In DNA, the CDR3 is TGTGCCAGCAGTTTGTACGGGAGCGAAAAACTGTTTTTT. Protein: CASSLYGSEKLFF.

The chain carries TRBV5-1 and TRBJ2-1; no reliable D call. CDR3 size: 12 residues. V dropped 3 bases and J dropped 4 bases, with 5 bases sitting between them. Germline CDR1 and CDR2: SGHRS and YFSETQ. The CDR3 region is CASSSVYNEQFF. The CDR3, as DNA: TGCGCCAGCAGCTCGGTATACAATGAGCAGTTCTTC.

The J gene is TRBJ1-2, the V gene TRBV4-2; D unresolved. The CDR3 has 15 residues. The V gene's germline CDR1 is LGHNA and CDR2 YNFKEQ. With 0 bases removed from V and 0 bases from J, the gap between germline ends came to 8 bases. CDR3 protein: CASSQDGETNYGYTF. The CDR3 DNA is TGTGCCAGCAGCCAAGATGGGGAGACTAACTATGGCTACACCTTC.

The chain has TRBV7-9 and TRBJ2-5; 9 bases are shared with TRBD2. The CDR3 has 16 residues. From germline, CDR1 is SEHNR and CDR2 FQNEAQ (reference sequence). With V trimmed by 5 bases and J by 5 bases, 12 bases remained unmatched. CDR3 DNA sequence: TGTGCCAGCAGCCCCCGGCGGAGCGGGGGGAAGGAGACCCAGTACTTC. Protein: CASSPRRSGGKETQYF.

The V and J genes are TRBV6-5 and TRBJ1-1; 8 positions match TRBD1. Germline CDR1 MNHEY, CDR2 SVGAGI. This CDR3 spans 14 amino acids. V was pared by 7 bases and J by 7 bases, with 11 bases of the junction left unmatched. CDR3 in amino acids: CASTRQGLSGEAFF. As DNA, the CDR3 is TGTGCCAGCACCAGACAGGGGCTGTCAGGTGAAGCTTTCTTT.

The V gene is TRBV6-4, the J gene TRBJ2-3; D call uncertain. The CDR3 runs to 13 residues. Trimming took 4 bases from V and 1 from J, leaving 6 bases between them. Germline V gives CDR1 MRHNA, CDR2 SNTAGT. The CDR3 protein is CASSGQGTDTQYF. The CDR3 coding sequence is TGTGCCAGCAGTGGTCAGGGCACAGATACGCAGTATTTT.

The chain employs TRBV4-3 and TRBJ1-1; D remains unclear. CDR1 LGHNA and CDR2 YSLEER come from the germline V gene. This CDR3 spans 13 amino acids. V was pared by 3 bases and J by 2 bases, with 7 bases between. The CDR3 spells CASSQGSNTEAFF. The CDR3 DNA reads TGCGCCAGCAGCCAGGGGAGTAACACTGAAGCTTTCTTT.

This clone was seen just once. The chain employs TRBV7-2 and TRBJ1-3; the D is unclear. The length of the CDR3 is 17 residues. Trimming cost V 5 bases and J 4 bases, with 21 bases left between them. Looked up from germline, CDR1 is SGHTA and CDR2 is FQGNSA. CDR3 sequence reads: CASSPLRRNDSGNTIYF. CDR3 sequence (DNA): TGTGCCAGCAGCCCCCTTAGACGGAACGACTCAGGAAACACCATATATTTT.

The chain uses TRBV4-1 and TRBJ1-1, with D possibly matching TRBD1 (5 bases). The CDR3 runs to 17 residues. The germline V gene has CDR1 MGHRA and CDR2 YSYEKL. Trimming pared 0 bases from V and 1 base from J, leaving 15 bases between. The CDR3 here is CASSQDGTGLRNTEAFF. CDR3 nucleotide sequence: TGCGCCAGCAGCCAAGACGGGACGGGACTTAGGAACACTGAAGCTTTCTTT.

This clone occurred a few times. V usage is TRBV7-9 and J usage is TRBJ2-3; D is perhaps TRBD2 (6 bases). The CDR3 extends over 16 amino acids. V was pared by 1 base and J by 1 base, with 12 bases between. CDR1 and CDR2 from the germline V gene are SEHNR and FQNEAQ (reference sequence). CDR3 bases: TGTGCCAGCAGCTTAGGCTGGAGGGGCGGCACAGATACGCAGTATTTT. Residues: CASSLGWRGGTDTQYF. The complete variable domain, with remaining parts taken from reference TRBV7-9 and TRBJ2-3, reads DTGVSQNPRHKITKRGQNVTFRCDPISEHNRLYWYRQTLGQGPEFLTYFQNEAQLEKSRLLSDRFSAERPKGSFSTLEIQRTEQGDSAMYLCASSLGWRGGTDTQYFGPGTRLTVL.

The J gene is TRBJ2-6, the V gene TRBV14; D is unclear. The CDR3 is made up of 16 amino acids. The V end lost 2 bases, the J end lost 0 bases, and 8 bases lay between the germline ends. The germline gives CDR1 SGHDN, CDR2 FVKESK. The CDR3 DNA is TGTGCCAGCAGCCAATCGGTTTCCTCTGGGGCCAACGTCCTGACTTTC. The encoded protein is CASSQSVSSGANVLTF.

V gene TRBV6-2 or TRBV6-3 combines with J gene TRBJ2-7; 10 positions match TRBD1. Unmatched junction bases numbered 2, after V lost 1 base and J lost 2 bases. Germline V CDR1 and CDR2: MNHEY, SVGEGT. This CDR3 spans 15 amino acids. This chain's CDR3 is CASSYLGTGAYEQYF. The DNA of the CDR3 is TGTGCCAGCAGTTACTTAGGGACAGGGGCCTACGAGCAGTACTTC.

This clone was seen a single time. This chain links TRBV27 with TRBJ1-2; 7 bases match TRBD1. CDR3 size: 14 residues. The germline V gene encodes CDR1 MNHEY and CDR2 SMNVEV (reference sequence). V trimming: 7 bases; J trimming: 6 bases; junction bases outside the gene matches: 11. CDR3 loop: CASTFLQGYNGYTF. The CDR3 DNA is TGTGCCAGCACCTTTTTACAGGGGTATAATGGCTACACCTTC.

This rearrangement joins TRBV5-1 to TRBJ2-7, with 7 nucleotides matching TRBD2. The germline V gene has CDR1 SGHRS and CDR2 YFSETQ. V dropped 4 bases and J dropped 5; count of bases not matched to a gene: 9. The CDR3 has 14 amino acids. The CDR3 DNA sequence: TGCGCCAGCAGCCTATGGGGTGGGGGGGACGAGCAGTACTTC. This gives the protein CASSLWGGGDEQYF. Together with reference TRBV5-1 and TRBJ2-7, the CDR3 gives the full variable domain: KAGVTQTPRYLIKTRGQQVTLSCSPISGHRSVSWYQQTPGQGLQFLFEYFSETQRNKGNFPGRFSGRQFSNSRSEMNVSTLELGDSALYLCASSLWGGGDEQYFGPGTRLTVT.

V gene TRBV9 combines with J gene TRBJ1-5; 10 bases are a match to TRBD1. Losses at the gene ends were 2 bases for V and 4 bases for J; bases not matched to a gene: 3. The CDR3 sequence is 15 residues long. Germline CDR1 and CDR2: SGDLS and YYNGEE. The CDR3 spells CASSVTGGLNQPQHF. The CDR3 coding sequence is TGTGCCAGCAGCGTGACAGGGGGCCTAAATCAGCCCCAGCATTTT.

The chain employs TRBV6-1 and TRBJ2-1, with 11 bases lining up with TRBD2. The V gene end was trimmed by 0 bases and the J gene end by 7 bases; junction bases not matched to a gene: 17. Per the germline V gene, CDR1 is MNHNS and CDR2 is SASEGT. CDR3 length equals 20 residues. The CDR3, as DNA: TGTGCCAGCAGTGAAGCCCCAACTAGCGGGAGAGGTACGAGTAGGAATGAGCAGTTCTTC. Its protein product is CASSEAPTSGRGTSRNEQFF.

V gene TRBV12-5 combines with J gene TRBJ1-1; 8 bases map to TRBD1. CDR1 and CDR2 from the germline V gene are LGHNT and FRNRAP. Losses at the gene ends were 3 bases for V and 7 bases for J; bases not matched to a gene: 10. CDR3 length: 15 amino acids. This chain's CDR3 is CASGFQGASTVEAFF. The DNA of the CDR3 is TGTGCTAGTGGTTTCCAGGGGGCAAGTACTGTTGAAGCTTTCTTT.

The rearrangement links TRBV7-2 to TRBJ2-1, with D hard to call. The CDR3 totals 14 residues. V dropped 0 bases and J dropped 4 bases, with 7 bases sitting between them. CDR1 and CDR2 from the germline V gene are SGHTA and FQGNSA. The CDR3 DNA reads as TGTGCCAGCAGCTTAGCTGCAACATACAATGAGCAGTTCTTC. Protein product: CASSLAATYNEQFF.

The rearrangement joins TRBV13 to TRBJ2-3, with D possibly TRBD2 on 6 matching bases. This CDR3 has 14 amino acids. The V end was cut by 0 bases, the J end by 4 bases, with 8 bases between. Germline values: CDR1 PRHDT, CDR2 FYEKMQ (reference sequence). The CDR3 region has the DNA TGTGCCAGCAGCTTAGGGGGACTTTCAGATACGCAGTATTTT. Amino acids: CASSLGGLSDTQYF.

The CDR3 spells CAWSSPGTSSYEQYF. The CDR3 nucleotides read TGTGCCTGGAGCTCGCCCGGGACTAGCTCCTACGAGCAGTACTTC. The V call is TRBV30, the J call TRBJ2-7; TRBD2 matches at 8 bases. V was clipped by 3 bases and J by 0 bases; unmatched bases: 7. Germline CDR1 and CDR2: GTSNPN and SVGIG (reference sequence). The CDR3 runs to 15 residues.

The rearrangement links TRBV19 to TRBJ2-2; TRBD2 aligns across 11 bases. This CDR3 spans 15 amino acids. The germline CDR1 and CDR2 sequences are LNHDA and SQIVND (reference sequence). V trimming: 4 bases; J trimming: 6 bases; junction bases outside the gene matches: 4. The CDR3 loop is CASSNPGLAAGELFF. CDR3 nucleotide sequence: TGTGCCAGTAGTAATCCGGGACTAGCGGCCGGGGAGCTGTTTTTT.

CDR3 in amino acids: CASSVEGQGLHTEAFF. For the CDR3, the DNA is TGTGCCAGCAGCGTCGAAGGACAGGGGCTGCACACTGAAGCTTTCTTT. V and J are TRBV9 and TRBJ1-1, with 9 bases lining up with TRBD1. V trimming: 2 bases; J trimming: 3 bases; junction bases outside the gene matches: 8. CDR1 SGDLS and CDR2 YYNGEE come from the germline V gene. This CDR3 region has 16 residues.

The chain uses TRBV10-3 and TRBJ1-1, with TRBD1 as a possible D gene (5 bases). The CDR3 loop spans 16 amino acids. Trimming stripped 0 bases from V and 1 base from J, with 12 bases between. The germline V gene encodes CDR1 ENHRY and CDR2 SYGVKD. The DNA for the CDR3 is TGTGCCATCAGTGAGTCCAGATCCACAGGGAACACTGAAGCTTTCTTT. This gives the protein CAISESRSTGNTEAFF.

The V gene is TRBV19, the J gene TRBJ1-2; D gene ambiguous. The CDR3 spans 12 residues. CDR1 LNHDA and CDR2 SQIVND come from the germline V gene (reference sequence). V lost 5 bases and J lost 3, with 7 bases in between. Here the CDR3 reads CASSVSYYGYTF. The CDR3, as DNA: TGTGCCAGTAGTGTTTCATACTATGGCTACACCTTC.